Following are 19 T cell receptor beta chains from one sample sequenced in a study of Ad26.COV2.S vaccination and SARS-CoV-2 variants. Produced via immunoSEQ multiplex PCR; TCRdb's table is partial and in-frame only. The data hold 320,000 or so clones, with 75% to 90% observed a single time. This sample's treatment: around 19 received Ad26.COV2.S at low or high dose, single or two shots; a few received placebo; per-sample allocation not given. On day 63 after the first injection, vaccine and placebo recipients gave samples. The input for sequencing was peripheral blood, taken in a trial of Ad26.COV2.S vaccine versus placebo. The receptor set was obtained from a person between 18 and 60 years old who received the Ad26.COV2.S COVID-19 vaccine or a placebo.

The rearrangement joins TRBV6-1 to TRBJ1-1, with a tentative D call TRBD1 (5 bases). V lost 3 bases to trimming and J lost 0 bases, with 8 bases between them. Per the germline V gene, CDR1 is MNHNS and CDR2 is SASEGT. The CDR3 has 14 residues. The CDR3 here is CASSDWGVNTEAFF. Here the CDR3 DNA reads TGTGCCAGCAGTGATTGGGGCGTGAACACTGAAGCTTTCTTT.

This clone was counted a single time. The CDR3 DNA follows: TGTGCCAGCAGTTCACGGGTCGACAGGCGGAACACTGAAGCTTTCTTT. This translates into CASSSRVDRRNTEAFF. V gene TRBV27 combines with J gene TRBJ1-1; possible D gene TRBD1, 6 bases. Germline V gene lookup returns CDR1 MNHEY and CDR2 SMNVEV (reference sequence). Trimming cost V 4 bases and J 1 base, with 16 bases left between them. The CDR3 has 16 residues.

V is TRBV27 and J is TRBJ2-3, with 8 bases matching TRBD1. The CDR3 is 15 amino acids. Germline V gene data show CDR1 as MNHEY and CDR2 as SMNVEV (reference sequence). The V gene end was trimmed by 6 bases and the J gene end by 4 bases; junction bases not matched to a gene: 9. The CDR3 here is CASRPQGAPPDTQYF. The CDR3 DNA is TGTGCCAGCAGACCTCAGGGGGCCCCCCCAGATACGCAGTATTTT.

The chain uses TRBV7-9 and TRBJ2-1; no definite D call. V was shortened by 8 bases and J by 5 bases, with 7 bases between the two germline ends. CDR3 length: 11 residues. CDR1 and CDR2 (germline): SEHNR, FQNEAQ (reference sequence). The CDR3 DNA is TGTGCCAGCTCCTCGAACAATGAGCAGTTCTTC. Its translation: CASSSNNEQFF.

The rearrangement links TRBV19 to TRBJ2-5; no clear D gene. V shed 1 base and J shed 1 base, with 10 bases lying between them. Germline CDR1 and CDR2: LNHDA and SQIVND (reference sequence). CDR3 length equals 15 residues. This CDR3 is CASSIGRLLQETQYF. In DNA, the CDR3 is TGTGCCAGTAGTATAGGTCGACTGCTCCAAGAGACCCAGTACTTC.

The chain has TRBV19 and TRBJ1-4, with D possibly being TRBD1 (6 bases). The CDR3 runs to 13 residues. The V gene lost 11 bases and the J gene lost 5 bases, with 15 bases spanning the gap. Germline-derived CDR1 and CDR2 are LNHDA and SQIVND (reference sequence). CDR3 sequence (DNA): TGTGCCGCCTCACTGACAGGAAATGAAAAACTGTTTTTT. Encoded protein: CAASLTGNEKLFF.

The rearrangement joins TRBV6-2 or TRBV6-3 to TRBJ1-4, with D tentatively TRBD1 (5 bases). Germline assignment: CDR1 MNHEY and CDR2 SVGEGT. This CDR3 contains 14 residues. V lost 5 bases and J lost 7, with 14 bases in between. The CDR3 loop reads CASSVEGSIEKLFF. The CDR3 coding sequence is TGTGCCAGCAGTGTCGAGGGGTCTATTGAAAAACTGTTTTTT.

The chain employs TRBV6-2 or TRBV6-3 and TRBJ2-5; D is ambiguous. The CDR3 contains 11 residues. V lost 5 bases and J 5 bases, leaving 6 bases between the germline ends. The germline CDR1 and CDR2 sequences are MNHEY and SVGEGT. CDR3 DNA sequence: TGTGCCAGCAGTACCGCGGAGACCCAGTACTTC. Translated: CASSTAETQYF.

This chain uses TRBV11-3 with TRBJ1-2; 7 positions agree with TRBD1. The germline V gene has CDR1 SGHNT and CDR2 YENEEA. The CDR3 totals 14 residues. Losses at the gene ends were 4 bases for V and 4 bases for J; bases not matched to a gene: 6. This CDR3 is CASSSTGTVYGYTF. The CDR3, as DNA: TGTGCCAGCAGCTCAACCGGGACAGTCTATGGCTACACCTTC.

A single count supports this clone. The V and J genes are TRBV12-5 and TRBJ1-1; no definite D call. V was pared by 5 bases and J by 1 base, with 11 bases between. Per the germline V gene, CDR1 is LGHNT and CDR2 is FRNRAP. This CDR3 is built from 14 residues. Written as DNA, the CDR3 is TGTGCTAGTGGTCCGGGCGAGGGGAACACTGAAGCTTTCTTT. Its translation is CASGPGEGNTEAFF. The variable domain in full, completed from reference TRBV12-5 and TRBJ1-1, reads DARVTQTPRHKVTEMGQEVTMRCQPILGHNTVFWYRQTMMQGLELLAYFRNRAPLDDSGMPKDRFSAEMPDATLATLKIQPSEPRDSAVYFCASGPGEGNTEAFFGQGTRLTVV.

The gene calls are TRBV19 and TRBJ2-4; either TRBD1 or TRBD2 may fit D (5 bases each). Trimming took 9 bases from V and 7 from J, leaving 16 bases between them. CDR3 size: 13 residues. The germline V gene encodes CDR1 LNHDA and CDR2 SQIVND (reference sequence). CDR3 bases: TGTGCCAGCCGCCAAGAGGGGTGGAACATTCAGTACTTC. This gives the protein CASRQEGWNIQYF.

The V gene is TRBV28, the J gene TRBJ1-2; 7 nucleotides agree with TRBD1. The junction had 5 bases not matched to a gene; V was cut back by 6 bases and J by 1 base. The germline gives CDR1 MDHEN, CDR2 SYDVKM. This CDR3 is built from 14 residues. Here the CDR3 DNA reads TGTGCCAGCAGCTGGACAGGATTTAACTATGGCTACACCTTC. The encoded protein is CASSWTGFNYGYTF.

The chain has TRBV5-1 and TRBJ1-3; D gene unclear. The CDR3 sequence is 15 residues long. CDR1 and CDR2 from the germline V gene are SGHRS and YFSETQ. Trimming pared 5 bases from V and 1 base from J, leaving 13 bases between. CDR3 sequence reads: CASSLPRQSGNTIYF. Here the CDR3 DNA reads TGCGCCAGCAGTCTTCCGAGACAATCTGGAAACACCATATATTTT. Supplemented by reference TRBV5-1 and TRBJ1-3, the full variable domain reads KAGVTQTPRYLIKTRGQQVTLSCSPISGHRSVSWYQQTPGQGLQFLFEYFSETQRNKGNFPGRFSGRQFSNSRSEMNVSTLELGDSALYLCASSLPRQSGNTIYFGEGSWLTVV.

The CDR3 sequence: CSATETQYF. The CDR3, as DNA: TGCAGTGCCACAGAGACCCAGTACTTC. This rearrangement joins TRBV20-1 to TRBJ2-5; D gene uncertain. V lost 6 bases to trimming and J lost 4 bases, with 3 bases between them. The length of the CDR3 is 9 residues. The germline V gene has CDR1 DFQATT and CDR2 SNEGSKA (reference sequence).

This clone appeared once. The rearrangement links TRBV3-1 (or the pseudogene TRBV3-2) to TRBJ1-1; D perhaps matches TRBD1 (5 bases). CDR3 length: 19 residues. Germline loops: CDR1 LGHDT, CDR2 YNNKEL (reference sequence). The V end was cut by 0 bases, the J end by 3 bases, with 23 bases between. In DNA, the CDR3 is TGTGCCAGCAGCCAAGAGGACCCTTGGGGGGGGTCGGTGTACACTGAAGCTTTCTTT. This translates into CASSQEDPWGGSVYTEAFF.

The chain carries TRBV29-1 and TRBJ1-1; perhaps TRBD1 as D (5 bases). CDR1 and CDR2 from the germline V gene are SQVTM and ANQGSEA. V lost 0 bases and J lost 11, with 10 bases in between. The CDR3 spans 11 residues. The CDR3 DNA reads TGCAGCGTTGAAGAGGGCCGGGGGGCTTTCTTT. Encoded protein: CSVEEGRGAFF. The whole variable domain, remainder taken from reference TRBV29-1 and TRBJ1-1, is SAVISQKPSRDICQRGTSLTIQCQVDSQVTMMFWYRQQPGQSLTLIATANQGSEATYESGFVIDKFPISRPNLTFSTLTVSNMSPEDSSIYLCSVEEGRGAFFGQGTRLTVV.

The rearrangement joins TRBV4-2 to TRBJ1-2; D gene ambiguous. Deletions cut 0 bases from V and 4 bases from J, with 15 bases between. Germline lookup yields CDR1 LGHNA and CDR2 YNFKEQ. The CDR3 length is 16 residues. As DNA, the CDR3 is TGTGCCAGCAGCCAAGATTACTCCGAAGTTGCCTATGGCTACACCTTC. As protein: CASSQDYSEVAYGYTF.

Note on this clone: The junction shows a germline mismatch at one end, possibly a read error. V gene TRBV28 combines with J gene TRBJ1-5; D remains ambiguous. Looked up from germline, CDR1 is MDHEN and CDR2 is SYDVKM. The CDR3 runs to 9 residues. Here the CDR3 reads CDWRGCQHF. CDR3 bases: TGCGATTGGCGTGGGTGCCAGCATTTT.

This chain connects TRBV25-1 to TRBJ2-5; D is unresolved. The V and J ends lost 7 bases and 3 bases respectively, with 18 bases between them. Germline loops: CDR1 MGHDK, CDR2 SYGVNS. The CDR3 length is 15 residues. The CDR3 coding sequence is TGTGCCAGCAAGGTCGGGCCGACCAGGAAAGAGACCCAGTACTTC. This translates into CASKVGPTRKETQYF.